This TCR beta chain was sequenced in a study of CD8+ T cells in alopecia areata. About the study: At a dose of 5 to 10 mg twice daily, oral tofacitinib was given to treated patients.

Investigators isolated RNA and reverse transcribed it into cDNA to act as the sequencing template. TCRdb's copy holds only in-frame clones and misses some; the assay was immunoSEQ multiplex PCR. The repertoire consists of about 160,000 clones, with about three fifths occurring once and the leading ten covering 0.9% to 1%. About this clone itself: Its antigen is not known.

General study points: Baseline CD8+ expansion's link to response remains uncertain, as there was one nonresponder. Scalp clonality and expanded CD8+ clones among the top 100 showed significant decreases with tofacitinib. Compared with mice, patients displayed less clear TCR sharing, possibly for HLA-related reasons.

The CDR3 consists of 13 residues. The germline gives CDR1 ENHRY, CDR2 SYGVKD. V was trimmed by 8 bases and J by 0 bases, leaving 9 bases between them. As for treatment: oral pan-JAK inhibitor, 5-10 mg twice daily. The TCR sequence derives from a human donor with alopecia areata. The sample in question was CD4+ T cells sorted from blood, obtained at week 4, from a patient treated with tofacitinib. The chain links TRBV10-3 to TRBJ2-3; D is unclear. CDR3 sequence reads: CAILPDSTDTQYF. The CDR3 DNA reads as TGTGCCATCCTTCCAGATAGCACAGATACGCAGTATTTT.